The entry that follows covers one T cell receptor (beta chain) sequence. This clone was counted once. What antigen it recognizes has not been identified. No base qualities exist here, and no much larger clone lies one base off it. TCRbeta CDR3 regions were amplified from genomic DNA by means of the immunoSEQ Assay, a bias-controlled multiplex PCR. The study's own analysis went as follows. Nucleated cell counts per sample were estimated from amplification of reference gene primers within the assay. To quantify the absolute abundance of each unique TCRbeta CDR3 rearrangement, sequence reads were collapsed and filtered. For each sample, productive Simpson clonality was calculated as the square root of Simpson's diversity index over productive rearrangements. TCRdb's version of the immuneACCESS table is confined to in-frame rearrangements and falls short of the full clone set. An unresolved V gene accounts for under half of the shortfall where checked; the remainder is of unknown origin. V and J calls and clone size are as listed in that table; D and trimming were resolved from the DNA. Recorded for this sample are around 190,000 clones; 84% of them occurred a single time. The ten most abundant clones make up over 10% of the sample.

V has 3 bases trimmed and J has 2 bases trimmed; junction bases matching no gene number 2. The CDR3 numbers 15 residues from cysteine through phenylalanine. Solely the CDR3 DNA is kept, with 45 bases framed from the first base. This specimen belongs to a study of blood T cell repertoires in COVID-19 (dated by TCRdb to about 2020). At the level of the whole study: Collaborator samples came from the United States, Italy and Spain and covered acute and convalescent phases of COVID-19. The dataset comprised deeply sampled blood TCRbeta repertoires from subjects exposed to, actively infected with, or recovered from COVID-19. The sample metadata nearly always contained a de-identified subject ID, COVID-19 status, age in years and sex. The prospective study material was composed of cDNA or gDNA derived from T cells, B-cell-depleted T cells, or PBMCs. Samples came from the ongoing ImmuneRACE study (first 160 participants) plus 1,254 subjects from 6 global collaborators. Where HLA class I and class II types were available, the types were taken from metadata supplied by the sample provider, not from assay-based typing. A freely available public database, intended as a resource for researchers studying the immune response to SARS-CoV-2, is where the repertoires were released. Broader findings and caveats from the paper: The quantity of clinical and demographic metadata differed by source and by participant and was supplied without curation.

Each collaborating institution followed its own protocols to collect whole blood in K2EDTA tubes. For TCRbeta analysis, collaborators shipped samples in one of three forms: frozen whole blood, isolated PBMCs, or DNA extracted from either of those sample types. The rearrangement joined TRBV23-1 to TRBJ2-4, and TRBD1 matches 9 of the central bases. Being an ORF, TRBV23-1 has a function that is uncertain. The sequencing input was peripheral blood. This TCR came from a human donor in a cohort sampled during active COVID-19. The CDR3: CASSHDRGTKNIQYF. At the DNA level, the sequence is TGCGCCAGCAGTCATGACAGGGGGACCAAAAACATTCAGTACTTC.